The entry that follows covers one T cell receptor beta chain sequence. The antigen is not known. Then a second PCR, running about 6 to 12 cycles, was carried out with a sample-barcoded 5' primer and a J-beta primer mix. There were at least 3 million CDR3-containing paired-end reads obtained from each sample. TCRdb analysed the 5' RACE reads with MiXCR anew, one entry per CDR3 protein. The sample consists of more than 800,000 distinct CDR3 sequences, 35% to 55% of them appearing once. The data are from a study of blood T cells in healthy people across ages. V lost 0 bases, J lost 7 bases, and 21 bases lay in between. The CDR3 sequence is 17 residues long. Germline V lookup: CDR1 SGDLS, CDR2 YYNGEE. Study conclusions and caveats: Unsorted PBMCs ruled out conclusive naive versus antigen-experienced comparison.

Material: blood. This sequence was found in an older woman in good health. The chain couples TRBV9 to TRBJ2-3; D may correspond to TRBD1 or TRBD2 (5 bases each). CDR3 loop: CASSVEPGTGRWNTQYF. The CDR3 nucleotides are TGTGCCAGCAGCGTAGAACCTGGGACCGGAAGGTGGAATACGCAGTATTTT. The variable domain in full, completed from reference TRBV9 and TRBJ2-3, reads DSGVTQTPKHLITATGQRVTLRCSPRSGDLSVYWYQQSLDQGLQFLIQYYNGEERAKGNILERFSAQQFPDLHSELNLSSLELGDSALYFCASSVEPGTGRWNTQYFGPGTRLTVL.